This TCR beta chain was sequenced for a study of metastatic and nonmetastatic thyroid tumors. Study-wide results and limits: TCR beta diversity was reportedly significantly higher in malignant thyroid tumors than benign nodules, in blood and tumor.

Thyroid surgery was performed in patients who had received no treatment beforehand. The CDR3 runs to 13 residues. Original handling: Clinicopathological groups differed in CDR3, with these differences serving to build a distant-metastasis classifier for papillary thyroid cancer. Via MiXCR, TCRdb re-called the PCR reads. These V and J calls rely on TCRdb rather than the paper's analysis. Of some 16,000 clones in the sample, 24% were seen once. Concerning this clone itself: The antigen is not known. Its ends do not fully match the called genes, so a read error is possible.

The V and J genes are TRBV12-3 or TRBV12-4 and TRBJ2-1; D assignment may be TRBD1 or TRBD2 (6 bases each). This clonotype was obtained from a male donor with papillary thyroid cancer or a benign thyroid nodule (not recorded which). Some clones in this sample may be carry-over from other donors' samples. The specimen sequenced was tumor tissue. This CDR3 is CAGSPVRGRQQFF. CDR3 nucleotides: TGTGCCGGCAGCCCAGTTCGGGGGCGCCAGCAGTTCTTC.